The 32 T cell receptor beta chains in this list originate from one sample, sequenced in a study of cytomegalovirus exposure and HLA in healthy donors. Researchers ran the PCR with 60 Vbeta and 13 Jbeta primers. Generated by immunoSEQ multiplex PCR, the TCRdb table keeps only in-frame clones and is missing some. The sample has about 150,000 clones; roughly three quarters are singletons. The specimen was PBMCs. These receptors were obtained from a woman aged 40 to 55 in good health and CMV-seronegative.

The chain recombines TRBV7-2 with TRBJ1-4; D remains ambiguous. CDR1 SGHTA and CDR2 FQGNSA come from the germline V gene. The CDR3 loop spans 14 amino acids. V was pared by 3 bases and J by 5 bases, with 10 bases between. The CDR3 sequence is CASSFRRGNEKLFF. CDR3 coding DNA: TGTGCCAGCAGCTTTCGCCGAGGGAATGAAAAACTGTTTTTT.

As to this clone: At one boundary the junction diverges from the germline segment, which might be a read error. J is TRBJ1-2 and V is TRBV7-9; maybe TRBD1 (6 bases). CDR3 size: 13 residues. The V gene's germline CDR1 is SEHNR and CDR2 FQNEAQ (reference sequence). This chain's CDR3 is CSSSLAGTSGYTF. The CDR3 coding sequence is TGTTCCAGCAGCTTAGCCGGGACATCGGGCTACACCTTC.

V is TRBV7-9 and J is TRBJ2-1; 9 bases line up with TRBD2. J lost 4 bases, V lost 3 bases, and 4 bases had no gene match. CDR1 and CDR2 from the germline V gene are SEHNR and FQNEAQ (reference sequence). CDR3 length equals 15 residues. CDR3 sequence reads: CASSLASGAYNEQFF. The CDR3 region has the DNA TGTGCCAGCAGCTTGGCTAGCGGGGCTTACAATGAGCAGTTCTTC.

The chain links TRBV15 to TRBJ1-5, with D hard to call. The V and J ends lost 6 bases and 0 bases respectively, with 9 bases between them. In germline, CDR1 is LNHNV, CDR2 YYDKDF (reference sequence). The CDR3 totals 14 residues. This chain's CDR3 is CATSPMFSNQPQHF. The CDR3 coding sequence is TGTGCCACCAGTCCAATGTTTAGCAATCAGCCCCAGCATTTT.

The chain is built from TRBV5-1 and TRBJ2-7; TRBD1 matches at 7 bases. The CDR3 consists of 14 residues. Germline V gene data show CDR1 as SGHRS and CDR2 as YFSETQ. J lost 5 bases, V lost 2 bases, and 7 bases had no gene match. The CDR3 region is CASSFTGAPHEQYF. DNA for the CDR3: TGCGCCAGCAGCTTTACAGGGGCGCCCCACGAGCAGTACTTC.

This chain joins TRBV19 and TRBJ1-5; D possibly corresponds to TRBD1 (5 bases). V gave up 3 bases and J gave up 5 bases, with 11 bases separating them. The CDR3 has 14 amino acids. CDR1 and CDR2 (germline): LNHDA, SQIVND (reference sequence). CDR3 loop: CASSMWGVYQPQHF. The CDR3 DNA reads TGTGCCAGTAGTATGTGGGGGGTATATCAGCCCCAGCATTTT.

The CDR3 nucleotides are TGTGCCATCAGTACAGGGGCTAACACAGATACGCAGTATTTT. Encoded protein: CAISTGANTDTQYF. This rearrangement joins TRBV10-3 to TRBJ2-3; 7 nucleotides line up with TRBD1. This CDR3 is built from 14 residues. Trimming cost V 5 bases and J 2 bases; bases outside gene matches: 4. Per the germline V gene, CDR1 is ENHRY and CDR2 is SYGVKD.

The J gene is TRBJ1-1, the V gene TRBV10-3; D may be TRBD1 (6 bases). The germline V gene encodes CDR1 ENHRY and CDR2 SYGVKD. CDR3 length equals 14 residues. The V end was cut by 2 bases, the J end by 4 bases, with 11 bases between. In nucleotides, the CDR3 is TGTGCCATCAGTGAGCTGGGGACACTCACTGAAGCTTTCTTT. This encodes CAISELGTLTEAFF.

This clone was seen once. The same CDR3 arises from other DNA sequences in this sample as well. This chain connects TRBV7-3 to TRBJ1-2; no reliable D call. The CDR3 runs 14 residues. In germline, CDR1 is SGHTA, CDR2 FQGTGA. V gave up 4 bases and J gave up 7 bases, with 16 bases separating them. CDR3 amino acids: CASSSRPLSGGYTF. The DNA for the CDR3 is TGTGCCAGCAGCTCCCGTCCGCTGTCCGGTGGCTACACCTTC.

The V gene is TRBV2, the J gene TRBJ1-2; D may be TRBD1 (6 bases). The CDR3 length is 13 residues. Germline values: CDR1 SNHLY, CDR2 FYNNEI. V was pared by 7 bases and J by 2 bases, with 11 bases between. This CDR3 is CASIRGANYGYTF. The CDR3 DNA follows: TGTGCCAGCATTCGGGGGGCGAACTATGGCTACACCTTC.

The rearrangement joins TRBV20-1 to TRBJ2-5; D possibly corresponds to TRBD2 (5 bases). Trimming removed 4 bases from V and 2 bases from J, with 5 bases in between. Germline V CDR1 and CDR2: DFQATT, SNEGSKA (reference sequence). The CDR3 extends over 11 amino acids. In DNA, the CDR3 is TGCAGTGCTACGGGACAAGAGACCCAGTACTTC. It encodes CSATGQETQYF.

This clone showed up just a few times. The V call is TRBV5-8, the J call TRBJ2-1; TRBD1 matches at 11 bases. CDR3 length: 14 amino acids. Germline values: CDR1 SGHTS, CDR2 YDEGEE. After removal of 2 bases from V and 10 bases from J, the junction contained 5 bases not matched to a gene. This CDR3 reads CASSFGQGAGEQFF. In nucleotides, the CDR3 is TGTGCCAGCAGCTTTGGACAGGGGGCAGGGGAGCAGTTCTTC.

The V and J genes are TRBV7-6 and TRBJ2-2; a possible D gene is TRBD2 (5 bases). Trimming removed 1 base from V and 5 bases from J, with 8 bases in between. Germline lookup yields CDR1 SGHVS and CDR2 FNYEAQ. The CDR3 has 14 residues. For the CDR3, the DNA is TGTGCCAGCAGCTTAGGCCTAGCAACCGGGGAGCTGTTTTTT. It codes for CASSLGLATGELFF. The full variable domain, rest sourced from reference TRBV7-6 and TRBJ2-2, is GAGVSQSPRYKVTKRGQDVALRCDPISGHVSLYWYRQALGQGPEFLTYFNYEAQQDKSGLPNDRFSAERPEGSISTLTIQRTEQRDSAMYRCASSLGLATGELFFGEGSRLTVL.

V gene TRBV11-3 combines with J gene TRBJ2-7; D is uncertain. Germline V CDR1 and CDR2: SGHNT, YENEEA. V lost 0 bases and J 2 bases, leaving 2 bases between the germline ends. The CDR3 has 12 amino acids. CDR3 sequence: CASSLDTYEQYF. CDR3 in DNA: TGTGCCAGCAGCTTAGACACCTACGAGCAGTACTTC.

The chain couples TRBV6-5 to TRBJ1-2; tentative D call: TRBD1 (5 bases). The CDR3 consists of 14 residues. Germline V CDR1 and CDR2: MNHEY, SVGAGI. Trimming left V 3 bases short and J 8 bases short, with 16 bases between. The CDR3 DNA is TGTGCCAGCAGTTATGGGCTAGGTCCAGGGGGCTACACCTTC. Translating it yields CASSYGLGPGGYTF.

The genes are TRBV7-2 and TRBJ2-7; tentative D call: TRBD2 (6 bases). Looked up from germline, CDR1 is SGHTA and CDR2 is FQGNSA. V was pared by 5 bases and J by 2 bases, with 16 bases between. The CDR3 has 15 residues. CDR3 DNA: TGTGCCAGCAGCCCGGGGGTGGGGAGCCCCTACGAGCAGTACTTC. This codes for CASSPGVGSPYEQYF.

V is TRBV28 and J is TRBJ1-2; D is possibly TRBD1 (6 bases). V was pared by 2 bases and J by 8 bases, with 21 bases between. The V gene's germline CDR1 is MDHEN and CDR2 SYDVKM. The CDR3 covers 16 residues. CDR3 loop: CASSLKARGPTLGYTF. Written as DNA, the CDR3 is TGTGCCAGCAGTTTAAAGGCCAGGGGCCCCACTTTAGGCTACACCTTC.

J is TRBJ2-7 and V is TRBV5-4; TRBD1 matches 9 bases. CDR3 size: 14 residues. CDR1 SGHNT and CDR2 YYREEE come from the germline V gene (reference sequence). Unmatched junction bases numbered 1, after V lost 0 bases and J lost 3 bases. CDR3 amino acids: CASSLGQGDYEQYF. CDR3 DNA sequence: TGTGCCAGCAGCTTGGGACAGGGGGACTACGAGCAGTACTTC.

In this sample, this clone turned up a few times. The chain joins TRBV5-1 to TRBJ2-2; perhaps TRBD1 as D (6 bases). Germline CDR1 SGHRS, CDR2 YFSETQ. CDR3 length: 15 amino acids. With 1 base removed from V and 4 bases from J, the gap between germline ends came to 11 bases. The CDR3 sequence is CASSLMGASTGELFF. CDR3 sequence (DNA): TGCGCCAGCAGCTTGATGGGGGCCTCCACCGGGGAGCTGTTTTTT.

The rearrangement joins TRBV13 to TRBJ1-1; 7 nucleotides agree with TRBD1. Germline V lookup: CDR1 PRHDT, CDR2 FYEKMQ (reference sequence). V shed 5 bases and J 1 base; nucleotides not matched to a gene: 16. CDR3 length: 18 amino acids. The CDR3 reads CASSQPFQGGQENTEAFF. Written as DNA, the CDR3 is TGTGCCAGCAGCCAACCCTTTCAGGGAGGACAGGAGAACACTGAAGCTTTCTTT.

The chain couples TRBV4-3 to TRBJ2-2; D remains ambiguous. CDR1 and CDR2 from the germline V gene are LGHNA and YSLEER. This CDR3 has 15 amino acids. V was clipped by 0 bases and J by 1 base, with 6 bases between them. The CDR3 region is CASSQDSRNTGELFF. In DNA, the CDR3 is TGCGCCAGCAGCCAAGATTCGCGGAACACCGGGGAGCTGTTTTTT.

V gene TRBV2 combines with J gene TRBJ2-5; D might be TRBD2 (6 bases). The J call may be mistaken, given a closer DNA end match to TRBJ2-7. Germline lookup yields CDR1 SNHLY and CDR2 FYNNEI. The CDR3 runs to 13 residues. In DNA, the CDR3 is TGTGCCAGCAGCGGAGGGATGGGCTACGAGCAGTACTTC. Translation gives CASSGGMGYEQYF.

In the case of this clone: The junction does not match germline at one end; this may be a read error. The chain is built from TRBV5-1 and TRBJ2-4; D perhaps matches TRBD1 (5 bases). Germline CDR1 SGHRS, CDR2 YFSETQ. The CDR3 extends over 15 amino acids. The CDR3 DNA reads as TGCGCCAGCAGCTTCGACAGTTTAGCCAAAAACAGTCAGTACTTC. Encoded protein: CASSFDSLAKNSQYF.

This clone was seen only a few times. Sequence at one end of the junction differs from germline and may be a read error. The gene calls are TRBV7-9 and TRBJ1-5, with TRBD1 identical over 9 bases. The CDR3 has 17 residues. Germline V gene sequence: CDR1 SEHNR, CDR2 FQNEAQ (reference sequence). This CDR3 is CSSSRSGQGASNQPQHF. The CDR3 region has the DNA TGTTCCAGCAGCCGCTCGGGACAGGGCGCCAGCAATCAGCCCCAGCATTTT.

The chain uses TRBV7-6 and TRBJ2-7, with a tentative D call TRBD1 (6 bases). In germline, CDR1 is SGHVS, CDR2 FNYEAQ. The CDR3 covers 15 residues. V lost 1 base, J lost 2 bases, and 12 bases lay in between. CDR3 coding DNA: TGTGCCAGCAGCTTAGATCTACAGGGACCCTACGAGCAGTACTTC. This sequence encodes CASSLDLQGPYEQYF.

V is TRBV11-2 and J is TRBJ2-7; no clear D. V shed 0 bases and J shed 1 base, with 13 bases lying between them. Germline assignment: CDR1 SGHAT and CDR2 FQNNGV. This CDR3 is 16 amino acids long. CDR3 in DNA: TGTGCCAGCAGCTTAGATACAGAGTCCTTATCCTACGAGCAGTACTTC. Amino acid sequence: CASSLDTESLSYEQYF.

The V gene is TRBV15, the J gene TRBJ2-3; 8 bases are shared with TRBD2. Germline V gene sequence: CDR1 LNHNV, CDR2 YYDKDF (reference sequence). There are 15 residues in the CDR3. Trimming removed 4 bases from V and 0 bases from J; junction bases left unmatched: 3. CDR3 region: CATSTERGSTDTQYF. The DNA for the CDR3 is TGTGCCACCAGCACCGAGCGGGGGAGCACAGATACGCAGTATTTT.

This sequence joins TRBV27 and TRBJ1-2, with D possibly matching TRBD1 (6 bases). Looked up from germline, CDR1 is MNHEY and CDR2 is SMNVEV (reference sequence). V was trimmed by 5 bases and J by 7 bases, leaving 17 bases between them. The CDR3 is made up of 14 amino acids. CDR3 nucleotides: TGTGCCAGCAGTGTTTCTTCAGGGGCTGGTGGCTACACCTTC. This sequence encodes CASSVSSGAGGYTF.

This clone was counted only a few times. The chain combines TRBV19 with TRBJ1-1, with TRBD1 identical over 7 bases. There are 12 residues in the CDR3. V shed 9 bases, J shed 4 bases, and the junction held 5 bases outside the gene matches. Looked up from germline, CDR1 is LNHDA and CDR2 is SQIVND (reference sequence). The CDR3 sequence: CASGGQATEAFF. The CDR3 DNA is TGTGCCAGCGGAGGACAGGCCACTGAAGCTTTCTTT.

Notes on this clone: The germline gene is not matched at one end of the junction; a read error may be the cause. The chain couples TRBV11-3 to TRBJ1-1; a weak D match, TRBD1 (6 bases). The CDR3 loop spans 14 amino acids. Germline values: CDR1 SGHNT, CDR2 YENEEA. CDR3 protein: CASSYQTGNAEAFF. In nucleotides, the CDR3 is TGTGCCAGCAGCTACCAAACAGGGAACGCTGAAGCTTTCTTT.

The CDR3, as DNA: TGTGCCAGCAGGGCCTCTGGAAACACCATATATTTT. This translates into CASRASGNTIYF. The J gene is TRBJ1-3, the V gene TRBV6-1; D gene uncertain. Per germline, CDR1 MNHNS and CDR2 SASEGT. V lost 6 bases, J lost 0 bases, and 3 bases lay in between. CDR3 size: 12 residues.

The chain combines TRBV7-9 with TRBJ2-5, with 8 nucleotides matching TRBD1. Germline V gene data show CDR1 as SEHNR and CDR2 as FQNEAQ (reference sequence). V shed 4 bases and J 2 bases; nucleotides not matched to a gene: 6. The CDR3 is 15 residues long. In nucleotides, the CDR3 is TGTGCCAGCAGCTGGAGGACAGGGCGGCAAGAGACCCAGTACTTC. Translation: CASSWRTGRQETQYF.